This paragraph reports one T cell receptor (beta chain). The antigen remains unidentified. This entry comes from a study of naive and memory T cell subsets. Study-wide results and limits: Naive and memory subsets had different power law exponents for TCR abundance.

An equimolar mix of two oligonucleotides served as the beta constant-region primer for TRBC1 and TRBC2. Nested alpha and beta constant-region primers with the SP2 primer drove four PCR rounds on ligated cDNA. A 12-nucleotide UMI and the SP2 primer were added to the cDNA 3' end by oligonucleotide ligation. From the UMI-ligation and nested PCR reads, TCRdb called clonotypes with MiXCR, one entry per CDR3 protein. The table has 80,000 or so distinct CDR3 sequences, around 9% seen once; the top ten hold roughly 1.2%. Sequential positive selection took CD4 T cells first, then CD8 T cells. Sequenced input: naive CD8+ T cells from blood. The TCR comes from a human donor in good health.

CDR3 amino acids: CASSPLAGGPNEQYF. The DNA of the CDR3 is TGTGCCAGCAGTCCTCTAGCGGGAGGGCCTAACGAGCAGTACTTC. The rearrangement links TRBV27 to TRBJ2-7; 12 bases agree with TRBD2. The CDR3 sequence is 15 residues long. Germline lookup yields CDR1 MNHEY and CDR2 SMNVEV (reference sequence). Trimming removed 5 bases from V and 5 bases from J; junction bases left unmatched: 7.